A single sample gave rise to the 26 T cell receptor beta chains below, sequenced in a study of molecular identifiers for immune sequencing clone quantification. TCRdb reanalysed the PCR reads using MiXCR and keeps one entry per CDR3 protein. The sample contains 600,000 to 650,000 distinct CDR3 sequences, about 20% of which appear only once. The source material was naive CD8+ T cells from blood, with Jurkat cell RNA spiked in. Sample subset: FACS-sorted CD8+CD4-CCR7+CD45RA+ naive T cells. The receptors derive from a human donor in good health. Some libraries in this study had Jurkat cell RNA spiked in.

In this sample, this clonotype turned up a few times. V gene TRBV7-9 combines with J gene TRBJ2-7; TRBD1 matches 7 bases. Trimming took 5 bases from V and 3 from J; bases not matched to a gene: 10. Germline loops: CDR1 SEHNR, CDR2 FQNEAQ (reference sequence). The length of the CDR3 is 15 residues. The CDR3 region is CASSPPRDRNYEQYF. Here the CDR3 DNA reads TGTGCCAGCAGCCCCCCCCGGGACAGAAACTACGAGCAGTACTTC.

Details on this clonotype: A much larger clonotype is one base distant, so this may be a read error. The chain couples TRBV2 to TRBJ1-5, with 9 bases fitting TRBD1. Germline CDR1 and CDR2: SNHLY and FYNNEI. The V and J ends lost 5 bases and 6 bases, in that order; junction bases with no gene match: 5. This CDR3 has 14 amino acids. DNA of the CDR3: TGTGCCAGCAGTCCAGGACAGGGGTTTCAGCCCCAGCATTTT. It codes for CASSPGQGFQPQHF.

This clonotype has ten or more counts. The chain combines TRBV12-3 or TRBV12-4 with TRBJ1-5; maybe TRBD1 (6 bases). Deletions cut 7 bases from V and 4 bases from J, with 14 bases between. The CDR3 is made up of 14 amino acids. The CDR3 coding sequence is TGTGCCAGCACCACTGAGGACAGAAATCAGCCCCAGCATTTT. Its protein is CASTTEDRNQPQHF.

In this sample, this clonotype turned up a few times. V gene TRBV12-3 or TRBV12-4 combines with J gene TRBJ2-1, with 8 nucleotides matching TRBD1. The CDR3 consists of 14 residues. Trimming cost V 8 bases and J 0 bases; bases outside gene matches: 3. This CDR3 reads CASGQGDSYNEQFF. In DNA form, the CDR3 reads TGTGCCAGCGGACAGGGAGACTCCTACAATGAGCAGTTCTTC.

Turning to this clonotype: The junction departs from germline at one end; a sequencing error may be responsible. The rearrangement links TRBV9 to TRBJ2-3; 10 bases fit TRBD1. CDR3 length equals 15 residues. Germline CDR1 and CDR2: SGDLS and YYNGEE. The CDR3, as DNA: TGTGCCAGCAGCGGAAGACAGGGGGCCGTAGATACGCGGTATTTT. It specifies CASSGRQGAVDTRYF.

The sample holds many counts of this clonotype. The chain is built from TRBV5-6 and TRBJ1-6; D ambiguous. Germline V gene lookup returns CDR1 SGHDT and CDR2 YYEEEE. The ends were cut back, 0 bases at V and 3 bases at J, with 4 bases in the middle. CDR3 size: 14 residues. The CDR3 sequence: CASSLVGYNSPLHF. DNA for the CDR3: TGTGCCAGCAGCTTGGTAGGCTATAATTCACCCCTCCACTTT.

The table lists this clonotype with many counts. The J gene is TRBJ1-5, the V gene TRBV6-5; maybe TRBD1 (5 bases). CDR1 is MNHEY, CDR2 SVGAGI, per germline. The CDR3 runs to 15 residues. Trimming shortened V by 1 base and J by 6 bases, and 13 bases separated the two germline ends. The CDR3 reads CASSYFAGSGQPQHF. The CDR3 nucleotides read TGTGCCAGCAGTTACTTCGCAGGGTCGGGTCAGCCCCAGCATTTT.

This clonotype was recorded many times. The chain links TRBV5-6 to TRBJ1-1, with D possibly being TRBD1 (5 bases). Trimming cost V 5 bases and J 4 bases, with 12 bases left between them. The germline gives CDR1 SGHDT, CDR2 YYEEEE. CDR3 length: 13 amino acids. The CDR3 DNA is TGTGCCAGCAGTTCAGGGTTGAGCACTGAAGCTTTCTTT. Translated: CASSSGLSTEAFF.

The table lists this clonotype with a few counts. V is TRBV6-5 and J is TRBJ1-5; maybe TRBD1 (5 bases). V lost 6 bases, J lost 8 bases, and 17 bases lay in between. Per the germline V gene, CDR1 is MNHEY and CDR2 is SVGAGI. There are 14 residues in the CDR3. CDR3 sequence reads: CASSPGGGREPQHF. The CDR3 DNA follows: TGTGCCAGCAGCCCCGGTGGGGGGAGGGAGCCCCAGCATTTT.

J is TRBJ1-3 and V is TRBV29-1; no clear D gene. V gave up 6 bases and J gave up 0 bases, with 12 bases separating them. CDR3 length: 14 residues. Germline CDR1 SQVTM, CDR2 ANQGSEA. The chain's CDR3 is CSVLDPFSGNTIYF. The CDR3 DNA is TGCAGCGTCCTGGATCCCTTCTCTGGAAACACCATATATTTT.

The table lists this clonotype with many counts. The chain carries TRBV4-2 and TRBJ2-7; D may match TRBD1 or TRBD2 (6 bases each). Germline V gene data show CDR1 as LGHNA and CDR2 as YNFKEQ. V was pared by 2 bases and J by 0 bases, with 14 bases between. The CDR3 is 16 amino acids. In nucleotides, the CDR3 is TGTGCCAGCAGCCAAAATAAGGGGGGCCGCTCCTACGAGCAGTACTTC. Translating it yields CASSQNKGGRSYEQYF.

This clonotype appeared many times. The rearrangement joins TRBV3-1 to TRBJ1-1; D gene uncertain. Trimming took 8 bases from V and 6 from J, leaving 16 bases between them. Germline CDR1 LGHDT, CDR2 YNNKEL (reference sequence). The CDR3 is made up of 13 amino acids. CDR3 DNA sequence: TGTGCCAGCTCCAGCCTACAATACTCTGAAGCTTTCTTT. Amino acid sequence: CASSSLQYSEAFF.

With respect to this clonotype: A much bigger clone sits one base away, suggesting this may be a read error. The CDR3 spells CASSPPRQRGDYGYTF. The CDR3 DNA sequence: TGCGCCAGCAGCCCCCCTAGACAGCGTGGTGACTATGGCTACACCTTC. V is TRBV4-1 and J is TRBJ1-2; TRBD1 might be the D (5 bases). The germline gives CDR1 MGHRA, CDR2 YSYEKL. The CDR3 sequence is 16 residues long. Trimming removed 4 bases from V and 3 bases from J, with 18 bases in between.

At least ten counts were recorded for this clonotype. The J gene is TRBJ2-5, the V gene TRBV7-9, with a tentative D call TRBD1 (5 bases). This CDR3 contains 14 residues. The V end lost 2 bases, the J end lost 2 bases, and 9 bases lay between the germline ends. Germline values: CDR1 SEHNR, CDR2 FQNEAQ (reference sequence). CDR3 in DNA: TGTGCCAGCAGCTTAACCAGGGAACAAGAGACCCAGTACTTC. This translates into CASSLTREQETQYF. Complete variable domain (other parts from reference TRBV7-9 and TRBJ2-5): DTGVSQNPRHKITKRGQNVTFRCDPISEHNRLYWYRQTLGQGPEFLTYFQNEAQLEKSRLLSDRFSAERPKGSFSTLEIQRTEQGDSAMYLCASSLTREQETQYFGPGTRLLVL.

This clonotype was counted at least ten times. This chain's CDR3 is CASSLSGTGDYEQYF. CDR3 bases: TGTGCCAGCAGTTTATCAGGGACAGGGGACTACGAGCAGTACTTC. This chain uses TRBV27 with TRBJ2-7; 10 bases map to TRBD1. The length of the CDR3 is 15 residues. Unmatched junction bases numbered 2, after V lost 0 bases and J lost 3 bases. The germline CDR1 and CDR2 sequences are MNHEY and SMNVEV (reference sequence).

To note about this clonotype: This may be a read error, as it is one base from a much larger clone. This chain uses TRBV12-3 or TRBV12-4 with TRBJ1-1; D possibly corresponds to TRBD1 (5 bases). The CDR3 contains 13 residues. The CDR3 loop reads CAGRDGRVTEAFF. In nucleotides, the CDR3 is TGTGCCGGCAGGGACGGAAGGGTCACTGAAGCTTTCTTT.

The chain has TRBV24-1 and TRBJ2-1; 10 bases agree with TRBD2. The germline gives CDR1 KGHDR, CDR2 SFDVKD. The CDR3 is made up of 17 amino acids. The junction had 10 bases not matched to a gene; V was cut back by 4 bases and J by 5 bases. Written as DNA, the CDR3 is TGTGCCACCAGTGAACTACCTAGCGGGAGTGGTCACAATGAGCAGTTCTTC. Residues: CATSELPSGSGHNEQFF.

The sample holds a few counts of this clonotype. Written as DNA, the CDR3 is TGTGCCAGCAGTTTGGTGGCGGGAGCCCGCACAGATACGCAGTATTTT. It encodes CASSLVAGARTDTQYF. V gene TRBV27 combines with J gene TRBJ2-3; 7 bases match TRBD2. The germline V gene encodes CDR1 MNHEY and CDR2 SMNVEV (reference sequence). The CDR3 is made up of 16 amino acids. After removal of 3 bases from V and 1 base from J, the junction contained 7 bases not matched to a gene.

Only a few counts were recorded for this clonotype. The CDR3 loop reads CSAREQFSGRAYNEQFF. The CDR3 DNA sequence: TGCAGTGCTAGAGAACAATTTAGCGGGAGGGCCTACAATGAGCAGTTCTTC. The chain has TRBV20-1 and TRBJ2-1, with 11 bases lining up with TRBD2. This CDR3 has 17 amino acids. Germline trimming cut 0 bases from V and 2 bases from J; bases unmatched to any gene: 6. The germline V gene has CDR1 DFQATT and CDR2 SNEGSKA (reference sequence).

This chain uses TRBV13 with TRBJ1-3; D unclear. This CDR3 has 15 amino acids. The V gene lost 6 bases and the J gene lost 0 bases, with 12 bases spanning the gap. The germline V gene has CDR1 PRHDT and CDR2 FYEKMQ (reference sequence). In DNA, the CDR3 is TGTGCCAGCAGACAAGACGGACTCTCTGGAAACACCATATATTTT. The encoded protein is CASRQDGLSGNTIYF.

This clonotype was picked up a small number of times. The chain has TRBV4-3 and TRBJ2-1; 7 bases align to TRBD2. V lost 5 bases, J lost 5 bases, and 6 bases stayed unmatched. Per germline, CDR1 LGHNA and CDR2 YSLEER. The CDR3 length is 14 residues. DNA for the CDR3: TGCGCCAGCAGCGGACGGGACTATAACAATGAGCAGTTCTTC. This gives the protein CASSGRDYNNEQFF.

This clonotype appeared a few times. A much larger clone is a single base away; this may be a read error. The chain has TRBV29-1 and TRBJ2-2; 7 nucleotides agree with TRBD1. The CDR3 contains 15 residues. Germline lookup yields CDR1 SQVTM and CDR2 ANQGSEA. V was pared by 5 bases and J by 6 bases, with 12 bases of the junction left unmatched. The CDR3 DNA reads TGCAGCGTTACTCACAGGGGAGTGCACGCCGGGGAGCTGTTTTTT. It is translated as CSVTHRGVHAGELFF.

Note on this clonotype: Because it lacks the conserved phenylalanine or tryptophan at the end, this CDR3 is likely a read error. The V and J genes are TRBV27 and TRBJ2-7, with TRBD2 identical over 10 bases. The CDR3 has 17 amino acids. From germline, CDR1 is MNHEY and CDR2 SMNVEV (reference sequence). CDR3 bases: TGTGCCAACAGTTTAGGGTCTAGCGGGAGTATGGTCTACGAGCAGTACCTC. This gives the protein CANSLGSSGSMVYEQYL.

This clonotype was observed a few times. The rearrangement joins TRBV28 to TRBJ2-2; 12 bases line up with TRBD2. The CDR3 totals 19 residues. The germline V gene encodes CDR1 MDHEN and CDR2 SYDVKM. V lost 5 bases to trimming and J lost 0 bases; unmatched junction nucleotides: 10. DNA of the CDR3: TGTGCCAGCAGTCCCATGCGACTAGCGGGAGTGGCGAACACCGGGGAGCTGTTTTTT. Amino acids: CASSPMRLAGVANTGELFF.

This chain uses TRBV12-3 or TRBV12-4 with TRBJ2-7; either TRBD1 or TRBD2 may fit D (6 bases each). The CDR3 spans 15 residues. Trimming took off 5 bases at V and 2 bases at J, with 16 bases between the two ends. The CDR3 reads CASSQYGGLTYEQYF. The CDR3 DNA is TGTGCCAGCAGTCAATATGGGGGGCTAACCTACGAGCAGTACTTC.

Remarks on this clonotype: A much bigger clone sits one base away, suggesting this may be a read error. The chain uses TRBV3-1 and TRBJ1-1, with D possibly matching TRBD1 (6 bases). The CDR3 has 12 amino acids. Germline lookup yields CDR1 LGHDT and CDR2 YNNKEL (reference sequence). The V end lost 5 bases, the J end lost 11 bases, and 15 bases lay between the germline ends. Here the CDR3 reads CASSSPGEAAFF. In DNA form, the CDR3 reads TGTGCCAGCAGCTCACCAGGGGAGGCGGCTTTCTTT.